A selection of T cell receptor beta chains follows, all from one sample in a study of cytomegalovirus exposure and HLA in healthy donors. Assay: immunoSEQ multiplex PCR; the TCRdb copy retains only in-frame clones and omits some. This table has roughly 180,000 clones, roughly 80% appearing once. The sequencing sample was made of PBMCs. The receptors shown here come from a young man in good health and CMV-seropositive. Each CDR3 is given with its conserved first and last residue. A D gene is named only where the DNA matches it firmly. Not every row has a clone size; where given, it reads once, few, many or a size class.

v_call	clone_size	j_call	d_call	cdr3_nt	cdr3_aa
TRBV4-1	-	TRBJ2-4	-	TGCGCCAGCAGCCCAGCCGGGAAGGACAAAAACATTCAGTACTTC	CASSPAGKDKNIQYF
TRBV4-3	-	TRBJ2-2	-	TGCGCCAGCAGCCCCTTTCGTGGTGGAAGCGGAGTTACCGGGGAGCTGTTTTTT	CASSPFRGGSGVTGELFF
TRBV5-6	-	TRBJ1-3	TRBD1	TGTGCCAGCAGCTTGCGTATGACAGGGAGCTCTGGAAACACCATATATTTT	CASSLRMTGSSGNTIYF
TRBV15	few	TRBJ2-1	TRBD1	TGTGCCACCAGCCGGGACAGAAATGAGCAGTTCTTC	CATSRDRNEQFF
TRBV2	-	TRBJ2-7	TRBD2	TGTGCCAGCACTGATTATAGCGGGATGGAAGGCGAGCAGTACTTC	CASTDYSGMEGEQYF
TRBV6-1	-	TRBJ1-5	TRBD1	TGTGCCAGCAGTGGAGCCCAGGGGGCCTACTGGGGCAATCAGCCCCAGCATTTT	CASSGAQGAYWGNQPQHF
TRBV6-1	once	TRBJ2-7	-	TGTGCCAGCACTTGGGGACTCAGCGAGCAGTACTTC	CASTWGLSEQYF
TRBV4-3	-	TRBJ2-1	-	TGCGCCAGCAGCCAAGTCCAGAATGAGCAGTTCTTC	CASSQVQNEQFF
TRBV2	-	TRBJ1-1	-	TGTGCCAGCAGTGAAGCGGGCGGGGGCGTCACTGAAGCTTTCTTT	CASSEAGGGVTEAFF
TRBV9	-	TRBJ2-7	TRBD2	TGTGCCAGAATAGCGGGAGGGCCAAGAGTCTACGAGCAGTACTTC	CARIAGGPRVYEQYF
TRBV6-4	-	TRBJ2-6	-	TGTGCCACCAAAGAGGAAAGCTCTGGGGCCAACGTCCTGACTTTC	CATKEESSGANVLTF
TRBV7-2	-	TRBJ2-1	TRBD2	TGTGCCAGCACCAAGCCGGGGGGACCCTACAATGAGCAGTTCTTC	CASTKPGGPYNEQFF
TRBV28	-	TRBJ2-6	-	TGTGCCCACCGCGACTCTGGGGCCAACGTCCTGACTTTC	CAHRDSGANVLTF
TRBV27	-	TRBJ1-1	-	TGTGCCAGCAGTTTCGCGATGAACACTGAAGCTTTCTTT	CASSFAMNTEAFF
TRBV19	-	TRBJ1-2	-	TGTGCCAGTAGTATGGACCGACAGCGGGTAGGTGGCTACACCTTC	CASSMDRQRVGGYTF
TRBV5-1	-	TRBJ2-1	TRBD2	TGCGCCAGCAGCTTGAGGACTAGCGGCCTCAATGAGCAGTTCTTC	CASSLRTSGLNEQFF